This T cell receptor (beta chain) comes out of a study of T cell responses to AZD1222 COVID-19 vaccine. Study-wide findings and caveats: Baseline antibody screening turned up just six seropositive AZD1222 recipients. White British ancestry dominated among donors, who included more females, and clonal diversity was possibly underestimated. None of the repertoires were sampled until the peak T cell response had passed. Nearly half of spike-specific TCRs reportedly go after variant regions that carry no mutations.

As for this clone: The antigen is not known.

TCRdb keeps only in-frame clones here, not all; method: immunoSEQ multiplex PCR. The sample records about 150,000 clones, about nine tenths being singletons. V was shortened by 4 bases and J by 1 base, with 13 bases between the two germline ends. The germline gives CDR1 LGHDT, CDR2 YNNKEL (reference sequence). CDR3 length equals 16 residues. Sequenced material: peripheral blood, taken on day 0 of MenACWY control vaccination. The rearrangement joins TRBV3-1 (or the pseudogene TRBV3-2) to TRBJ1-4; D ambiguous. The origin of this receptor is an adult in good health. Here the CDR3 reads CASSRTEAGTNEKLFF. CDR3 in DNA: TGTGCCAGCAGCCGTACAGAAGCAGGAACTAATGAAAAACTGTTTTTT.